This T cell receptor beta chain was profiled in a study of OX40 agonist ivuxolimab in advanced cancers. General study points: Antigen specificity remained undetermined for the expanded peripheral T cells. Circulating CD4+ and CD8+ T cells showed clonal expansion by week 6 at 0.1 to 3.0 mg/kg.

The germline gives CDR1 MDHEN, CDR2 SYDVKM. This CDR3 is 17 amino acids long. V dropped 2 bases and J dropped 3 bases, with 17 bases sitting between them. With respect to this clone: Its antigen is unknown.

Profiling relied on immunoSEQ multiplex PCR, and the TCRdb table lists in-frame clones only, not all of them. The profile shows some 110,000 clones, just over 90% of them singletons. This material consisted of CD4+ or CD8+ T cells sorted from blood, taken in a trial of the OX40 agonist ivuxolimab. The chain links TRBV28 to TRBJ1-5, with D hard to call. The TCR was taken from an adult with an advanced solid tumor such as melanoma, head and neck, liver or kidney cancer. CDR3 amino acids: CASSLSLARSLNQPQHF. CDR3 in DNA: TGTGCCAGCAGTTTAAGTTTGGCCAGGAGCCTCAATCAGCCCCAGCATTTT.